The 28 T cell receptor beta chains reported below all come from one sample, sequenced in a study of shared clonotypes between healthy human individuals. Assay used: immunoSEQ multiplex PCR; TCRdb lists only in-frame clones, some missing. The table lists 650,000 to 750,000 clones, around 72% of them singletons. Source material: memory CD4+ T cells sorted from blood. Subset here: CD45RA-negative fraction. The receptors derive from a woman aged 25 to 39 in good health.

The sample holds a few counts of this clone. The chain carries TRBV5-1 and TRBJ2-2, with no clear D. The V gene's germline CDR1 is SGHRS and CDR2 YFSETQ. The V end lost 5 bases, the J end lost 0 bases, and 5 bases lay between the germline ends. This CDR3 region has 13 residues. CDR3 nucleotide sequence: TGCGCCAGCAGGCCCCCGAACACCGGGGAGCTGTTTTTT. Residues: CASRPPNTGELFF.

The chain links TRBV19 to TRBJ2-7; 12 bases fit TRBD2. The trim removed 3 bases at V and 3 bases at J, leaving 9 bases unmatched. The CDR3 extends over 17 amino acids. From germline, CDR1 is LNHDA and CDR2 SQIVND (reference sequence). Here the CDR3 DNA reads TGTGCCAGTAGTATGACTAGCGGGAGCAGGTTTGACTACGAGCAGTACTTC. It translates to CASSMTSGSRFDYEQYF.

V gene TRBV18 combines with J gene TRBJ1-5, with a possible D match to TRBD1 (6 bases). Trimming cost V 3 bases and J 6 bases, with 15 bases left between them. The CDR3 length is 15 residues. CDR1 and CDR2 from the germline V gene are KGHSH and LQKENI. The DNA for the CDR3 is TGTGCCAGCTCACCTGAACAGGGACGGGGTCAGCCCCAGCATTTT. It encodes CASSPEQGRGQPQHF.

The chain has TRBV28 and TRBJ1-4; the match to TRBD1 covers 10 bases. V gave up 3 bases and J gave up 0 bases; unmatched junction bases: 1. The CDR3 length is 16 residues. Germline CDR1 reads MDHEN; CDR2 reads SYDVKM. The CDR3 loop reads CASSFGTGATNEKLFF. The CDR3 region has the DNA TGTGCCAGCAGTTTTGGGACAGGGGCAACTAATGAAAAACTGTTTTTT.

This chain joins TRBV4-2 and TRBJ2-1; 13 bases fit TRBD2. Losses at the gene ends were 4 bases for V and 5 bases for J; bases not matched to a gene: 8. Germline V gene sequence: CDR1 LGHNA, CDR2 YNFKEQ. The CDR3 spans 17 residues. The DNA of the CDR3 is TGTGCCAGCAGCCCCGCCCCCGGGACTAGCGGGAACAATGAGCAGTTCTTC. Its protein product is CASSPAPGTSGNNEQFF.

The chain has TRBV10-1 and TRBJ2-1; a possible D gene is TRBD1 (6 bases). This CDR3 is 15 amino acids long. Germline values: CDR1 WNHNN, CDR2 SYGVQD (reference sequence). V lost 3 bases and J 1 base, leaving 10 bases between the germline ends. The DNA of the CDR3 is TGCGCCAGCAGTGAAGTACAGGGTTCCTACAATGAGCAGTTCTTC. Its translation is CASSEVQGSYNEQFF.

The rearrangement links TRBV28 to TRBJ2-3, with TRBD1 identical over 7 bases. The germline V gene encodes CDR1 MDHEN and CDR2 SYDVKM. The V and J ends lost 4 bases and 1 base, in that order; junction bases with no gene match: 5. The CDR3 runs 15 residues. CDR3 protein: CASSSQGVGTDTQYF. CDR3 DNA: TGTGCCAGCAGTTCCCAGGGGGTTGGCACAGATACGCAGTATTTT.

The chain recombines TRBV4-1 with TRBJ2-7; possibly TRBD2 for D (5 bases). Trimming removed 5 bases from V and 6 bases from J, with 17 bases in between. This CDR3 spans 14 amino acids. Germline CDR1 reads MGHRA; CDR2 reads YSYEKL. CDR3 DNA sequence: TGCGCCAGCAGCTCTACTAGGGCCGTCGGCGAGCAGTACTTC. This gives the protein CASSSTRAVGEQYF.

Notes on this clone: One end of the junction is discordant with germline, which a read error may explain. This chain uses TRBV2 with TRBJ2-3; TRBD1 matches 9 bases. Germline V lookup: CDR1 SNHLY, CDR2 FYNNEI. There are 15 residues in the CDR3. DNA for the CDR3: TGTGCCAGCAATGAAGGACAGGGGAGATCAGATACGCAGTATTTT. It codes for CASNEGQGRSDTQYF.

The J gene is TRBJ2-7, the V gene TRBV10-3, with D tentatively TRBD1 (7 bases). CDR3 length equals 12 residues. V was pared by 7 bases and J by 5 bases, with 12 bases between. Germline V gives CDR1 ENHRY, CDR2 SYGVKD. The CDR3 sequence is CAIKEGANEQYF. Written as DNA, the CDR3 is TGTGCCATCAAGGAGGGGGCGAACGAGCAGTACTTC.

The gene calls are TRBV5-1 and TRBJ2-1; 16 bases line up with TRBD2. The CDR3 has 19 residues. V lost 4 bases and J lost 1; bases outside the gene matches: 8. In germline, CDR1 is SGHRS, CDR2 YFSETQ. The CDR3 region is CASSVPGLAGGRSYNEQFF. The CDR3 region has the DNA TGCGCCAGCAGCGTACCGGGACTAGCGGGAGGGCGATCCTACAATGAGCAGTTCTTC.

The CDR3 DNA sequence: TGTGCCAGCGGACTAGCGGGAGTAGTCAATGAGCAGTTCTTC. It specifies CASGLAGVVNEQFF. J is TRBJ2-1 and V is TRBV11-2, with 13 bases matching TRBD2. CDR1 and CDR2 from the germline V gene are SGHAT and FQNNGV. V lost 8 bases, J lost 6 bases, and 4 bases stayed unmatched. The CDR3 length is 14 residues.

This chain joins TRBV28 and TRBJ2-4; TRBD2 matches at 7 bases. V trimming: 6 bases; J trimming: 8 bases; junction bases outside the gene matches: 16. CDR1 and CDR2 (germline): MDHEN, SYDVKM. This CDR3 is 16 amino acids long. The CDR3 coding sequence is TGTGCCAGCAGGCGGGGGAGCGGGATCCGCAAGGACATTCAGTACTTC. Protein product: CASRRGSGIRKDIQYF.

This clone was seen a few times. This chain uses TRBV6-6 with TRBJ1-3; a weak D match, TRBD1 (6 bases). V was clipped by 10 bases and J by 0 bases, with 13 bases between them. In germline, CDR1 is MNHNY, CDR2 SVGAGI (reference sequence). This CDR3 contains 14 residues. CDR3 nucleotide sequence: TGTGCCACCTTGGACAGACTCTCTGGAAACACCATATATTTT. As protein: CATLDRLSGNTIYF.

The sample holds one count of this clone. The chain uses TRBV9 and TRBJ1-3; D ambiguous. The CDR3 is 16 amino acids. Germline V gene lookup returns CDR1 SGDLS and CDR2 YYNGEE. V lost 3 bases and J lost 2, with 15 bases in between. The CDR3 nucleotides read TGTGCCAGCAGCGGGGGTCCAGGCTATACTGGAAACACCATATATTTT. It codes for CASSGGPGYTGNTIYF.

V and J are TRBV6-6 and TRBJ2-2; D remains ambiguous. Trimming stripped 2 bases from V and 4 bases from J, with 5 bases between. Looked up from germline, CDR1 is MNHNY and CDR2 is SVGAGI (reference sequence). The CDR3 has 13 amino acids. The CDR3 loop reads CASSYEITGELFF. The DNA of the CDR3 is TGTGCCAGCAGTTACGAGATCACCGGGGAGCTGTTTTTT.

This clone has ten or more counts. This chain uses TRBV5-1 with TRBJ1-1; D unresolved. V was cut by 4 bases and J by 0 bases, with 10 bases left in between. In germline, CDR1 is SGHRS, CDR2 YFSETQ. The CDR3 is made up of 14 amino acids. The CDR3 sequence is CASSPRALNTEAFF. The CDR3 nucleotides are TGCGCCAGCAGCCCTCGGGCCTTGAACACTGAAGCTTTCTTT.

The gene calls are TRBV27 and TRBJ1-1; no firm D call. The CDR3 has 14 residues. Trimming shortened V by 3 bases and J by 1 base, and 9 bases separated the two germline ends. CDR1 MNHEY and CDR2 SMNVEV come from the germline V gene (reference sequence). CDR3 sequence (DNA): TGTGCCAGCAGTTTTTTTGCCGGGAACACTGAAGCTTTCTTT. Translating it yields CASSFFAGNTEAFF.

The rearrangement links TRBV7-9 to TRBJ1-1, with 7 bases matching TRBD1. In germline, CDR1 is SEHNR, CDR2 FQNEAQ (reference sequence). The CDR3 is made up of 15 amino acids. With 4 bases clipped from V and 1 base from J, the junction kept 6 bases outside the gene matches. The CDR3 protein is CASSYRQGKNTEAFF. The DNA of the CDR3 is TGTGCCAGCAGCTACCGACAGGGTAAGAACACTGAAGCTTTCTTT.

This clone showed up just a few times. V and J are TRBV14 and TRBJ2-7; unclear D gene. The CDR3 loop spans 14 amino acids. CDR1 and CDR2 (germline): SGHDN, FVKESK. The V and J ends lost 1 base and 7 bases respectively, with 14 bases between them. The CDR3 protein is CASSQAGLRTEQYF. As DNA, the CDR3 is TGTGCCAGCAGCCAAGCAGGTTTGAGAACAGAGCAGTACTTC. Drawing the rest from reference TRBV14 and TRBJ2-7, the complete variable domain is EAGVTQFPSHSVIEKGQTVTLRCDPISGHDNLYWYRRVMGKEIKFLLHFVKESKQDESGMPNNRFLAERTGGTYSTLKVQPAELEDSGVYFCASSQAGLRTEQYFGPGTRLTVT.

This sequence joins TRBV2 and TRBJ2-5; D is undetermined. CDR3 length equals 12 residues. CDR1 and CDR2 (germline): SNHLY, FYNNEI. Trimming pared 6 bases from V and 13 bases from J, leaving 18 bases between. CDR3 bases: TGTGCCAGCAGCTCCTCTGACCGACCTGTGTACTTC. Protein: CASSSSDRPVYF.

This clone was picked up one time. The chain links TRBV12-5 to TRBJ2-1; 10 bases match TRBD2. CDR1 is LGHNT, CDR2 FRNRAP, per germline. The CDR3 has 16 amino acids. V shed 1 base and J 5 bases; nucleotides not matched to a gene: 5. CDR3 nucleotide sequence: TGTGCTAGTGGTTTGGACCTTCTAGCGGGAGACAATGAGCAGTTCTTC. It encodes CASGLDLLAGDNEQFF.

The CDR3 loop reads CASSWGSGGTSGISEQFF. CDR3 coding DNA: TGTGCCAGCAGCTGGGGTAGTGGAGGGACTAGCGGGATCTCTGAGCAGTTCTTC. This rearrangement joins TRBV11-2 to TRBJ2-1, with TRBD2 identical over 13 bases. This CDR3 is built from 18 residues. Unmatched junction bases numbered 15, after V lost 4 bases and J lost 9 bases. Germline V lookup: CDR1 SGHAT, CDR2 FQNNGV.

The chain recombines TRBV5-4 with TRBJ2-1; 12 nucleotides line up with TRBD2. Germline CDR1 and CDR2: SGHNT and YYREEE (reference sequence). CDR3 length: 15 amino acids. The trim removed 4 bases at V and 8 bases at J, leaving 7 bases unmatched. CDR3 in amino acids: CASSVRLAGVYEQFF. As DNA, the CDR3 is TGTGCCAGCAGCGTCCGACTAGCGGGAGTCTATGAGCAGTTCTTC.

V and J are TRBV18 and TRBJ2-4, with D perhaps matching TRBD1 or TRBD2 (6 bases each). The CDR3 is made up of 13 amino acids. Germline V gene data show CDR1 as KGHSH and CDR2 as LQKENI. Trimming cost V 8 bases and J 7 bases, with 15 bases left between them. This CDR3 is CASATGAGNIQYF. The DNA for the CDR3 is TGTGCCAGCGCGACAGGAGCGGGCAACATTCAGTACTTC.

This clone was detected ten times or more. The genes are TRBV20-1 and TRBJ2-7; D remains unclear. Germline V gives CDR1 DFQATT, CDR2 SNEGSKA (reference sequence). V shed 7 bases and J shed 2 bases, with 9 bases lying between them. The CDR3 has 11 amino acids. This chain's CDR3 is CSVPRAYEQYF. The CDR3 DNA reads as TGCAGTGTTCCACGGGCCTACGAGCAGTACTTC.

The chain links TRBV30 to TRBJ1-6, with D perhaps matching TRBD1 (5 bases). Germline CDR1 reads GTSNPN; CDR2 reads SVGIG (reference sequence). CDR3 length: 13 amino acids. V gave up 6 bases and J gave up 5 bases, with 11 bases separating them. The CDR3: CACSRGHNSPLHF. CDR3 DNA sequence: TGTGCCTGCTCGCGGGGACATAATTCACCCCTCCACTTT.

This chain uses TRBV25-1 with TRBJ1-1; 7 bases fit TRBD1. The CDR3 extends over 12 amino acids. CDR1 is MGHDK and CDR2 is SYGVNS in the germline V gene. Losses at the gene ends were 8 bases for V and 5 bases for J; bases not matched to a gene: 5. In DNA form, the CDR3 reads TGTGCCAGCGGACGGACAGGAACTGAAGCTTTCTTT. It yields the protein CASGRTGTEAFF. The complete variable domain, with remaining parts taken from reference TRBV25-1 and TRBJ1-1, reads EADIYQTPRYLVIGTGKKITLECSQTMGHDKMYWYQQDPGMELHLIHYSYGVNSTEKGDLSSESTVSRIRTEHFPLTLESARPSHTSQYLCASGRTGTEAFFGQGTRLTVV.